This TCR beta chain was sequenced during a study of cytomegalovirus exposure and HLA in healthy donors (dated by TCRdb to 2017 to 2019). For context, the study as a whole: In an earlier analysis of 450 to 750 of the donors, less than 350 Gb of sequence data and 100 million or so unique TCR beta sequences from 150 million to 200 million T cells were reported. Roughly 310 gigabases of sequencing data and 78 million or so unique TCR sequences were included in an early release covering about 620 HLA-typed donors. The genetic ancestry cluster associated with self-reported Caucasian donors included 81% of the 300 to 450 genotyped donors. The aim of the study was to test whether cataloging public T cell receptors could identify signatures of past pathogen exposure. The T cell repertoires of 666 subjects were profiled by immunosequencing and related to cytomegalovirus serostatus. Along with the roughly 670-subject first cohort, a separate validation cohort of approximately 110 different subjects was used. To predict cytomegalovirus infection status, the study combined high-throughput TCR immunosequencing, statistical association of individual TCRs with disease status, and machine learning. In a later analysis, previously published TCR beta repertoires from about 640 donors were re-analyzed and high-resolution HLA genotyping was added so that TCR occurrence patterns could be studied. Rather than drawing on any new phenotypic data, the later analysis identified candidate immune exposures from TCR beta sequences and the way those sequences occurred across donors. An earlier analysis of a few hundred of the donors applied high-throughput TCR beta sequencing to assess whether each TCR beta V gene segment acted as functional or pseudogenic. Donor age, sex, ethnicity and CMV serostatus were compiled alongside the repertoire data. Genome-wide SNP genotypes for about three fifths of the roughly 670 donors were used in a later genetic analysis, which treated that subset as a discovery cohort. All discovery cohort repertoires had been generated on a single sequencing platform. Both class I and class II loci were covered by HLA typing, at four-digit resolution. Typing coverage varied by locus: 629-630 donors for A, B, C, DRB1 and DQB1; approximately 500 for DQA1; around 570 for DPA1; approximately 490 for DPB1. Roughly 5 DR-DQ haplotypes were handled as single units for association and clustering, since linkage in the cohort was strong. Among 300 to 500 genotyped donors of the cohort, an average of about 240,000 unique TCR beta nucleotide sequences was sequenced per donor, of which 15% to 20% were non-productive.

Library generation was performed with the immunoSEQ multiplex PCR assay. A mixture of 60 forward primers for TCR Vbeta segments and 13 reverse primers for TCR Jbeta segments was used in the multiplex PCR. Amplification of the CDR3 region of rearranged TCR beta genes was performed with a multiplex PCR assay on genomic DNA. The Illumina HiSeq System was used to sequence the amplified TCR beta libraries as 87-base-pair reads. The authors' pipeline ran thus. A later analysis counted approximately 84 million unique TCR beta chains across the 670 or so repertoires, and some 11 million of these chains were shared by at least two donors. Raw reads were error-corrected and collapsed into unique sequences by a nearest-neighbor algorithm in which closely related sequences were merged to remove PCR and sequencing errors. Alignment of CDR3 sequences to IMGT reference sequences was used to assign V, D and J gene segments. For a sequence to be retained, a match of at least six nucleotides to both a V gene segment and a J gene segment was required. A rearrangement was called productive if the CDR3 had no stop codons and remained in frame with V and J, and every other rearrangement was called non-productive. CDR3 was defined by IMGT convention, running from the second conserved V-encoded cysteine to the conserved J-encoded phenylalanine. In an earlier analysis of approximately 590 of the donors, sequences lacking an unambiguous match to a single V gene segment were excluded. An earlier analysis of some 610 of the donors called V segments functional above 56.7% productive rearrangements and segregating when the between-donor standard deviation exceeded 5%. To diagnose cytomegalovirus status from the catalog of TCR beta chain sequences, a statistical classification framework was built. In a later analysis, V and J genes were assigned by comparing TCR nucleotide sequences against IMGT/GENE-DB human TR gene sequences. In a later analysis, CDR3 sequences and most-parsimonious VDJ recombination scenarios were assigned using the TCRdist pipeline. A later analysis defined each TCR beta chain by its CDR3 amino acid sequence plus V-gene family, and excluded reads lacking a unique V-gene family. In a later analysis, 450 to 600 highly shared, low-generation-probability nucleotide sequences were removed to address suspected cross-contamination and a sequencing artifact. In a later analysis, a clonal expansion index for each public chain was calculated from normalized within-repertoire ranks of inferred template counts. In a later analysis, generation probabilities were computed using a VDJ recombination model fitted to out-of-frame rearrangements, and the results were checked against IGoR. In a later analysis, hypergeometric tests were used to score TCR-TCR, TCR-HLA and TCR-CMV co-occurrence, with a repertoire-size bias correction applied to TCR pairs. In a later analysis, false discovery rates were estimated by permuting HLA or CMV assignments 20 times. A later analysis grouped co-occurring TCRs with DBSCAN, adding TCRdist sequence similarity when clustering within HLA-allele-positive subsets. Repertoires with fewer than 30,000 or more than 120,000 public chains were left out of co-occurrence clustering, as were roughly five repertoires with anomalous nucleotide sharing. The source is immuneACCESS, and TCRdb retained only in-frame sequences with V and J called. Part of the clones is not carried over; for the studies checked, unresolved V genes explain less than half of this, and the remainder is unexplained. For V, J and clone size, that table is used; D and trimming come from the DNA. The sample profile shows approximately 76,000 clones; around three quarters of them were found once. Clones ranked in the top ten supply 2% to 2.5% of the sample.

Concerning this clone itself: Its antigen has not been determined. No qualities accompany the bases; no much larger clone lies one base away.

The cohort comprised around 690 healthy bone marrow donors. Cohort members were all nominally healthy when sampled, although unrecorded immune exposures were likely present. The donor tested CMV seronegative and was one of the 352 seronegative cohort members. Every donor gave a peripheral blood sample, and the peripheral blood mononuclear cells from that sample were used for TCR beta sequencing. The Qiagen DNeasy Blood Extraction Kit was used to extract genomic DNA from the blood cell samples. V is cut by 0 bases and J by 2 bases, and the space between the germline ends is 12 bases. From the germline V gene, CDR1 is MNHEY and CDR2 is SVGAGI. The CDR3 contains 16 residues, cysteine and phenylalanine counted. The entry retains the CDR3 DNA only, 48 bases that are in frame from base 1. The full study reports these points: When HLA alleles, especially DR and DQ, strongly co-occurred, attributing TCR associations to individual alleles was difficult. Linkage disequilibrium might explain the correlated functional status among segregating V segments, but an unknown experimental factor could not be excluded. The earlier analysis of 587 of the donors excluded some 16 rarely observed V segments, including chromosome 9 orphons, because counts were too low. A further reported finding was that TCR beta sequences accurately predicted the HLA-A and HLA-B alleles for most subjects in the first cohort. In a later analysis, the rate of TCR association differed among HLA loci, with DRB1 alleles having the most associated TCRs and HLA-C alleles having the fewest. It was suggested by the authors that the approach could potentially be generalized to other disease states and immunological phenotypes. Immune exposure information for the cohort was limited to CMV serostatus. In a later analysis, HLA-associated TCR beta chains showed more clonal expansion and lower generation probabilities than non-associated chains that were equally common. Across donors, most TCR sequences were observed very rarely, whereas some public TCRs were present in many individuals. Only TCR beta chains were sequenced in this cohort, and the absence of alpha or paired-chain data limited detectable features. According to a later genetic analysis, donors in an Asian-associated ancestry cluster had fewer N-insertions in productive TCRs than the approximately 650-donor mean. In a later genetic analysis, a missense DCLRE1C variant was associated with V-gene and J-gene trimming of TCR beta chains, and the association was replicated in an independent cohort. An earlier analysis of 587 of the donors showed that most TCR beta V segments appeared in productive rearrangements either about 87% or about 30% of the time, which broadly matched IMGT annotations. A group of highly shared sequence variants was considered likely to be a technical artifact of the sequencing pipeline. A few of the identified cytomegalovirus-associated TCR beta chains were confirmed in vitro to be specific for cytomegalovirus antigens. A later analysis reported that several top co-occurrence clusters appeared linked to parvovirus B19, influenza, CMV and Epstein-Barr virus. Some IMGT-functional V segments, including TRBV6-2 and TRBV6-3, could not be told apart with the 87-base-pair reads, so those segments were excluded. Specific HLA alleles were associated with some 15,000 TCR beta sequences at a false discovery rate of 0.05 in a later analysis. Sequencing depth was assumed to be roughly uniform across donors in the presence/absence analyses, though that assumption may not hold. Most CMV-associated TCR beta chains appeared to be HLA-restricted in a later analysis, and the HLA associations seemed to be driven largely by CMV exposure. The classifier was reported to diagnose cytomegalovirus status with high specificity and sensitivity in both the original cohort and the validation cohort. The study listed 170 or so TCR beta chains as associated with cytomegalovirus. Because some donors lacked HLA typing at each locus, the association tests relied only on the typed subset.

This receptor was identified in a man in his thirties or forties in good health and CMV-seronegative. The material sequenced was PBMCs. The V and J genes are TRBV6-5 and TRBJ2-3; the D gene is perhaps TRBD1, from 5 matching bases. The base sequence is TGTGCCAGCAGTTACTCGACAGACACGTTCACAGATACGCAGTATTTT. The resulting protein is CASSYSTDTFTDTQYF.